The 27 T cell receptor beta chains below come from one sample, sequenced in a study of CD8 T cells in Susac syndrome. Reverse transcription of roughly 0.5 to 1 ug RNA was carried out with random hexamers. One entry per CDR3 protein, called by TCRdb with MiXCR from the immunoSEQ multiplex PCR reads. The table records 71,000 or so distinct CDR3 sequences, about 92% of them present only once. Sequenced material: CD4+ T cells from PBMCs. The source is a human donor with Susac syndrome.

This clonotype was detected only once. This chain links TRBV7-2 with TRBJ2-5, with a tentative D call TRBD2 (5 bases). Germline V gene lookup returns CDR1 SGHTA and CDR2 FQGNSA. The V end lost 5 bases, the J end lost 5 bases, and 21 bases lay between the germline ends. This CDR3 has 16 residues. CDR3 residues: CASSARMDSRAETQYF. CDR3 bases: TGTGCCAGCAGCGCAAGGATGGACTCCCGGGCGGAGACCCAGTACTTC.

The genes are TRBV28 and TRBJ2-4, with D uncertain. Germline-derived CDR1 and CDR2 are MDHEN and SYDVKM. The CDR3 contains 15 residues. The germline V and J ends were trimmed by 3 bases and 2 bases, with 11 bases remaining between them. DNA for the CDR3: TGTGCCAGCAGTTTCCCTCGGGCTACCAAAAACATTCAGTACTTC. Translated: CASSFPRATKNIQYF.

The CDR3 bases are TGTGCCAGCAGTTTATTTGACTCAACAATGAATCAGCCCCAGCATTTT. Protein: CASSLFDSTMNQPQHF. V gene TRBV12-3 or TRBV12-4 combines with J gene TRBJ1-5, with no clear D. V was trimmed by 2 bases and J by 4 bases, leaving 15 bases between them. The CDR3 extends over 16 amino acids.

The rearrangement links TRBV7-3 to TRBJ2-3; tentative D call: TRBD2 (6 bases). Per the germline V gene, CDR1 is SGHTA and CDR2 is FQGTGA. This CDR3 is 15 amino acids long. Trimming stripped 3 bases from V and 2 bases from J, with 12 bases between. The CDR3 DNA reads TGTGCCAGCAGCTTCGGGACTCCGAACACAGATACGCAGTATTTT. As protein: CASSFGTPNTDTQYF. Together with reference TRBV7-3 and TRBJ2-3, the CDR3 gives the full variable domain: GAGVSQTPSNKVTEKGKYVELRCDPISGHTALYWYRQSLGQGPEFLIYFQGTGAADDSGLPNDRFFAVRPEGSVSTLKIQRTERGDSAVYLCASSFGTPNTDTQYFGPGTRLTVL.

The chain has TRBV6-1 and TRBJ2-5, with 8 bases fitting TRBD1. Looked up from germline, CDR1 is MNHNS and CDR2 is SASEGT. V was pared by 5 bases and J by 9 bases, with 17 bases of the junction left unmatched. The CDR3 covers 16 residues. The CDR3 DNA follows: TGTGCCAGCAGTCGGGGGAGCCTTGGACAGGGAAGGTCCCAGTACTTC. It codes for CASSRGSLGQGRSQYF.

This sequence joins TRBV7-2 and TRBJ2-3; D remains ambiguous. Germline V gives CDR1 SGHTA, CDR2 FQGNSA. Deletions cut 1 base from V and 3 bases from J, with 8 bases between. The CDR3 runs 14 residues. The CDR3 sequence: CASSLETGTDTQYF. CDR3 coding DNA: TGTGCCAGCAGCTTAGAAACGGGTACAGATACGCAGTATTTT.

This sequence joins TRBV24-1 and TRBJ2-1; a possible D gene is TRBD1 (6 bases). The CDR3 spans 17 residues. In germline, CDR1 is KGHDR, CDR2 SFDVKD. The V end was cut by 7 bases, the J end by 9 bases, with 27 bases between. The CDR3 sequence: CATSHRVITGPWGEQFF. The CDR3 region has the DNA TGTGCCACCAGCCACCGAGTCATTACAGGGCCCTGGGGTGAGCAGTTCTTC.

V is TRBV11-3 and J is TRBJ2-5; 7 bases align to TRBD1. J gave up 5 bases and V 4 bases, and 10 bases lay outside the gene matches. Germline V gene sequence: CDR1 SGHNT, CDR2 YENEEA. The CDR3 has 15 residues. Written as DNA, the CDR3 is TGTGCCAGCAGCTACACCCTAGGGACAGTGGAGACCCAGTACTTC. This encodes CASSYTLGTVETQYF. Full variable domain (outside the CDR3, taken from reference TRBV11-3 and TRBJ2-5): EAGVVQSPRYKIIEKKQPVAFWCNPISGHNTLYWYLQNLGQGPELLIRYENEEAVDDSQLPKDRFSAERLKGVDSTLKIQPAELGDSAVYLCASSYTLGTVETQYFGPGTRLLVL.

V and J are TRBV18 and TRBJ2-7; D may be TRBD2 (6 bases). Germline V gene data show CDR1 as KGHSH and CDR2 as LQKENI. V gave up 5 bases and J gave up 0 bases, with 11 bases separating them. The CDR3 length is 14 residues. CDR3 sequence (DNA): TGTGCCAGCTCAGGGGTAGCGGCCTCCTACGAGCAGTACTTC. It codes for CASSGVAASYEQYF.

This clonotype was observed a single time. The V and J genes are TRBV5-1 and TRBJ2-7; 12 bases are shared with TRBD1. V lost 1 base to trimming and J lost 1 base; unmatched junction nucleotides: 3. Germline CDR1 is SGHRS and CDR2 is YFSETQ. CDR3 length: 16 amino acids. CDR3 nucleotides: TGCGCCAGCAGCTTGACGGGACAGGGGGCATCCTACGAGCAGTACTTC. Its protein product is CASSLTGQGASYEQYF.

The rearrangement uses TRBV6-5 and TRBJ1-2; 8 bases fit TRBD1. J was trimmed by 4 bases and V by 2 bases; bases with no gene match: 6. The CDR3 covers 15 residues. CDR1 is MNHEY, CDR2 SVGAGI, per germline. The CDR3 DNA follows: TGTGCCAGCAGTTACCCGGGACAGGACTTCTATGGCTACACCTTC. It translates to CASSYPGQDFYGYTF.

The chain links TRBV28 to TRBJ2-1, with 13 bases matching TRBD2. CDR1 MDHEN and CDR2 SYDVKM come from the germline V gene. With 4 bases clipped from V and 2 bases from J, the junction kept 11 bases outside the gene matches. There are 19 residues in the CDR3. Here the CDR3 reads CASSYRTSGGARAYNEQFF. In DNA, the CDR3 is TGTGCCAGCAGTTACAGGACTAGCGGGGGAGCAAGAGCCTACAATGAGCAGTTCTTC.

The CDR3 region has the DNA TGTGCCAGCAGCCCACGCGGGGGCTCGACGGAGCAGTACTTC. Protein product: CASSPRGGSTEQYF. The chain is built from TRBV5-4 and TRBJ2-7; TRBD2 might be the D (7 bases). CDR3 length equals 14 residues. Germline values: CDR1 SGHNT, CDR2 YYREEE (reference sequence). Deletions cut 4 bases from V and 7 bases from J, with 18 bases between.

V is TRBV2 and J is TRBJ2-1, with TRBD1 matching over 9 bases. The V gene end was trimmed by 10 bases and the J gene end by 6 bases; junction bases not matched to a gene: 10. Per the germline V gene, CDR1 is SNHLY and CDR2 is FYNNEI. This CDR3 has 14 residues. The CDR3 spells CATLPGQGFNEQFF. DNA for the CDR3: TGTGCCACCTTGCCGGGACAGGGTTTCAATGAGCAGTTCTTC. Variable domain in full (rest from reference TRBV2 and TRBJ2-1): EPEVTQTPSHQVTQMGQEVILRCVPISNHLYFYWYRQILGQKVEFLVSFYNNEISEKSEIFDDQFSVERPDGSNFTLKIRSTKLEDSAMYFCATLPGQGFNEQFFGPGTRLTVL.

CDR3 sequence: CASSDRLNEKLFF. The CDR3 nucleotides read TGTGCCAGCAGTGATCGCCTTAATGAAAAACTGTTTTTT. This sequence joins TRBV2 and TRBJ1-4; D is undetermined. The V gene lost 3 bases and the J gene lost 4 bases, with 6 bases spanning the gap. The germline CDR1 and CDR2 sequences are SNHLY and FYNNEI. This CDR3 is 13 amino acids long.

This clonotype was counted once. V gene TRBV7-9 combines with J gene TRBJ1-2; the D gene is possibly TRBD1 (5 bases). Trimming stripped 5 bases from V and 10 bases from J, with 8 bases between. Per the germline V gene, CDR1 is SEHNR and CDR2 is FQNEAQ (reference sequence). This CDR3 has 10 residues. This CDR3 is CASSPGNYTF. The CDR3 DNA reads as TGTGCCAGCAGCCCAGGGAACTACACCTTC. The complete variable domain, with remaining parts taken from reference TRBV7-9 and TRBJ1-2, reads DTGVSQNPRHKITKRGQNVTFRCDPISEHNRLYWYRQTLGQGPEFLTYFQNEAQLEKSRLLSDRFSAERPKGSFSTLEIQRTEQGDSAMYLCASSPGNYTFGSGTRLTVV.

The chain recombines TRBV20-1 with TRBJ1-1; TRBD1 agrees at 7 bases. Germline loops: CDR1 DFQATT, CDR2 SNEGSKA (reference sequence). The CDR3 has 14 residues. J lost 4 bases, V lost 6 bases, and 11 bases had no gene match. In nucleotides, the CDR3 is TGCAGTGCAAAACTGACAGGGACGAGCACTGAAGCTTTCTTT. Translating it yields CSAKLTGTSTEAFF.

DNA for the CDR3: TGCAGCGTTGAAGCCGCCGACAGGGCCTATGGCTACACCTTC. Its translation is CSVEAADRAYGYTF. J is TRBJ1-2 and V is TRBV29-1; 7 positions match TRBD1. The trim removed 1 base at V and 4 bases at J, leaving 6 bases unmatched. The CDR3 spans 14 residues. Germline CDR1 reads SQVTM; CDR2 reads ANQGSEA.

This clonotype occurred once. The V call is TRBV25-1, the J call TRBJ2-1, with 9 positions matching TRBD2. The CDR3 is 19 residues long. Losses at the gene ends were 1 base for V and 7 bases for J; bases not matched to a gene: 17. The germline V gene encodes CDR1 MGHDK and CDR2 SYGVNS. The CDR3 is CASSEFRGRGGGVFNEQFF. CDR3 DNA: TGTGCCAGCAGTGAATTTAGGGGACGAGGCGGGGGGGTTTTTAATGAGCAGTTCTTC.

This clonotype was recorded once. The chain uses TRBV9 and TRBJ2-2, with 9 bases fitting TRBD2. Trimming cost V 6 bases and J 5 bases; bases outside gene matches: 8. Germline values: CDR1 SGDLS, CDR2 YYNGEE. The length of the CDR3 is 15 residues. The CDR3 protein is CASNRGLAGTGELFF. DNA of the CDR3: TGTGCCAGCAACCGGGGGCTAGCGGGGACCGGGGAGCTGTTTTTT.

The V gene is TRBV4-2, the J gene TRBJ2-5, with TRBD2 matching over 7 bases. This CDR3 region has 14 residues. CDR1 and CDR2 from the germline V gene are LGHNA and YNFKEQ. After removal of 0 bases from V and 2 bases from J, the junction contained 0 bases not matched to a gene. This chain's CDR3 is CASSQEGGQETQYF. The CDR3 DNA is TGTGCCAGCAGCCAAGAGGGGGGGCAAGAGACCCAGTACTTC.

This clonotype showed up just once. The V and J genes are TRBV6-2 or TRBV6-3 and TRBJ2-7; 9 bases are a match to TRBD2. The ends lost 6 bases at V and 5 bases at J; junction bases unmatched: 8. The CDR3 contains 14 residues. Looked up from germline, CDR1 is MNHEY and CDR2 is SVGEGT. In DNA, the CDR3 is TGTGCCAGCAGGACAGGGCTAGCGGGGCACGAGCAGTACTTC. Translation gives CASRTGLAGHEQYF.

The chain uses TRBV13 and TRBJ2-5; D ambiguous. The germline V and J ends were trimmed by 5 bases and 5 bases, with 18 bases remaining between them. CDR3 length: 15 residues. Germline V gives CDR1 PRHDT, CDR2 FYEKMQ (reference sequence). As DNA, the CDR3 is TGTGCCAGCAGCCCTAATCGAGGCGGTTCGGAGACCCAGTACTTC. Translating gives CASSPNRGGSETQYF.

The chain joins TRBV7-2 to TRBJ2-1, with D perhaps TRBD2 (7 bases). Germline lookup yields CDR1 SGHTA and CDR2 FQGNSA. The V and J ends lost 0 bases and 9 bases respectively, with 15 bases between them. The CDR3 consists of 15 residues. This CDR3 is CASSLAGGRSSEQFF. The CDR3 region has the DNA TGTGCCAGCAGCTTAGCGGGGGGGCGGTCGAGTGAGCAGTTCTTC.

The rearrangement uses TRBV14 and TRBJ2-1, with 12 bases fitting TRBD1. The CDR3 runs 17 residues. The V and J ends lost 2 bases and 9 bases, in that order; junction bases with no gene match: 11. The V gene's germline CDR1 is SGHDN and CDR2 FVKESK. The CDR3 DNA sequence: TGTGCCAGCAGCCAAATAAAACCGGGACAGGGGGCGCTTGAGCAGTTCTTC. Its translation: CASSQIKPGQGALEQFF.

The genes are TRBV5-6 and TRBJ2-7; D gene uncertain. The germline gives CDR1 SGHDT, CDR2 YYEEEE. Trimming cost V 0 bases and J 5 bases, with 6 bases left between them. The CDR3 loop spans 12 amino acids. The CDR3 is CASSLGLDEQYF. The CDR3 coding sequence is TGTGCCAGCAGCTTGGGTTTAGACGAGCAGTACTTC.

Here the CDR3 reads CALETFGTTGRSYNEQFF. The CDR3 DNA follows: TGTGCCTTGGAGACGTTCGGGACGACAGGGCGATCCTACAATGAGCAGTTCTTC. V gene TRBV30 combines with J gene TRBJ2-1, with 7 positions matching TRBD1. This CDR3 is 18 amino acids long. Germline values: CDR1 GTSNPN, CDR2 SVGIG (reference sequence). The ends lost 7 bases at V and 1 base at J; junction bases unmatched: 19.